A single TCR beta chain is shown here with its context. This record comes from a study of control samples from healthy donors and cancer patients. There are 16 residues in the CDR3. V dropped 4 bases and J dropped 1; count of bases not matched to a gene: 4. Germline loops: CDR1 KGHDR, CDR2 SFDVKD. Profiled with immunoSEQ multiplex PCR; TCRdb holds only in-frame clones, not every one. Altogether roughly 150,000 clones are present, approximately 94% being singletons, with the ten largest covering roughly 5.7%. The V gene is TRBV24-1, the J gene TRBJ2-5; 11 positions agree with TRBD2. Material for sequencing was blood. This receptor was obtained from a man aged 18 to 29 in good health. CDR3 residues: CATSEPGLAAQETQYF. CDR3 nucleotide sequence: TGTGCCACCAGTGAACCGGGACTAGCGGCCCAAGAGACCCAGTACTTC.